These 15 T cell receptor beta chains came from one sample sequenced in a study of radiation and T cells in renal cell carcinoma. Assay used: immunoSEQ multiplex PCR; TCRdb lists only in-frame clones, some missing. This table holds about 170,000 clones, about 88% found once. Time point in this sample: blood 4 weeks post-SBRT, at nephrectomy. Treatment defined: 15 Gy SBRT to primary tumor, nephrectomy 4 weeks later. The sample consisted of blood, taken from a patient whose treatment included radiotherapy and nephrectomy. The receptor set was obtained from a woman between 45 and 65 years old with renal cell carcinoma.

This chain uses TRBV7-9 with TRBJ2-3, with 9 bases that match TRBD2. The CDR3 sequence is 15 residues long. Trimming at V came to 5 bases and at J to 3 bases, leaving 6 bases not matched to a gene. The germline V gene has CDR1 SEHNR and CDR2 FQNEAQ (reference sequence). Written as DNA, the CDR3 is TGTGCCAGCAGCCTAGTTAGCGGGGGAACAGATACGCAGTATTTT. Translated: CASSLVSGGTDTQYF.

The chain recombines TRBV4-3 with TRBJ2-7; no reliable D call. This CDR3 comprises 13 residues. CDR1 LGHNA and CDR2 YSLEER come from the germline V gene. V lost 4 bases, J lost 4 bases, and 11 bases lay in between. The DNA of the CDR3 is TGCGCCAGCAGCCTTCAGATGCATTACGAGCAGTACTTC. This gives the protein CASSLQMHYEQYF.

This chain connects TRBV9 to TRBJ2-7, with a tentative D call TRBD1 (6 bases). The length of the CDR3 is 14 residues. Looked up from germline, CDR1 is SGDLS and CDR2 is YYNGEE. The V end lost 0 bases, the J end lost 1 base, and 8 bases lay between the germline ends. CDR3 sequence (DNA): TGTGCCAGCAGCGTAGAACAGGGATCCTACGAGCAGTACTTC. It specifies CASSVEQGSYEQYF.

V usage is TRBV7-8 and J usage is TRBJ1-1, with unresolved D. CDR1 and CDR2 from the germline V gene are SGHVS and FQNEAQ. The V and J ends lost 1 base and 4 bases respectively, with 10 bases between them. This CDR3 has 14 residues. In DNA, the CDR3 is TGTGCCAGCAGCTTAGAAATATTTGGCACTGAAGCTTTCTTT. Residues: CASSLEIFGTEAFF.

The rearrangement uses TRBV18 and TRBJ2-3, with a possible D match to TRBD1 (6 bases). This CDR3 has 14 residues. Germline V gene sequence: CDR1 KGHSH, CDR2 LQKENI. V lost 8 bases to trimming and J lost 3 bases, with 15 bases between them. The CDR3 here is CASHLGATTDTQYF. CDR3 DNA: TGTGCCAGCCATCTGGGGGCAACTACAGATACGCAGTATTTT.

The chain is built from TRBV6-1 and TRBJ1-4; TRBD1 matches at 8 bases. The CDR3 has 15 residues. Germline V gene data show CDR1 as MNHNS and CDR2 as SASEGT. J lost 8 bases, V lost 3 bases, and 8 bases had no gene match. The CDR3 loop is CASSDQTGENEKLFF. DNA for the CDR3: TGTGCCAGCAGTGATCAGACAGGGGAGAACGAAAAACTGTTTTTT.

The chain employs TRBV7-8 and TRBJ2-6; TRBD1 matches 7 bases. The CDR3 sequence is 15 residues long. Germline CDR1 SGHVS, CDR2 FQNEAQ. The V gene end was trimmed by 6 bases and the J gene end by 3 bases; junction bases not matched to a gene: 5. The CDR3 spells CASRMQGVGANVLTF. The CDR3 DNA sequence: TGTGCCAGCAGGATGCAGGGGGTTGGGGCCAACGTCCTGACTTTC.

The chain couples TRBV4-2 to TRBJ1-3, with D unresolved. The V gene lost 0 bases and the J gene lost 8 bases, with 14 bases spanning the gap. Looked up from germline, CDR1 is LGHNA and CDR2 is YNFKEQ. The CDR3 sequence is 15 residues long. Here the CDR3 DNA reads TGTGCCAGCAGCCAAGATCCCGCAGCCCCCCACACCATATATTTT. This codes for CASSQDPAAPHTIYF.

The gene calls are TRBV5-1 and TRBJ2-3; TRBD1 aligns across 9 bases. The CDR3 consists of 17 residues. Trimming cost V 4 bases and J 0 bases; bases outside gene matches: 9. Germline V gene sequence: CDR1 SGHRS, CDR2 YFSETQ. This chain's CDR3 is CASSTGQQGASTDTQYF. Written as DNA, the CDR3 is TGCGCCAGCAGCACCGGACAACAGGGGGCGAGCACAGATACGCAGTATTTT.

The chain has TRBV4-1 and TRBJ2-1, with 11 bases identical to TRBD1. The germline gives CDR1 MGHRA, CDR2 YSYEKL. Trimming at V came to 1 base and at J to 3 bases, leaving 14 bases not matched to a gene. This CDR3 is built from 20 residues. The CDR3 region has the DNA TGCGCCAGCAGCCAAGGAAAGGGACAGGGGGTGAAGGGGCGCTACAATGAGCAGTTCTTC. Residues: CASSQGKGQGVKGRYNEQFF.

The rearrangement uses TRBV7-2 and TRBJ1-4, with a possible D match to TRBD1 (5 bases). V was trimmed by 0 bases and J by 7 bases, leaving 15 bases between them. Germline-derived CDR1 and CDR2 are SGHTA and FQGNSA. The CDR3 is 16 amino acids. The CDR3: CASSLALSRAGEKLFF. DNA for the CDR3: TGTGCCAGCAGCTTAGCGCTATCCAGGGCGGGTGAAAAACTGTTTTTT.

The rearrangement links TRBV7-2 to TRBJ1-2; D gene unclear. The length of the CDR3 is 15 residues. V was clipped by 4 bases and J by 4 bases, with 16 bases between them. CDR1 and CDR2 (germline): SGHTA, FQGNSA. The CDR3, as DNA: TGTGCCAGCAGCTCGGACGGGATCTGGGGCTATGGCTACACCTTC. Its protein is CASSSDGIWGYGYTF.

This clone was seen more than once but under ten times. The chain recombines TRBV7-8 with TRBJ2-5, with D unresolved. V lost 7 bases, J lost 5 bases, and 5 bases lay in between. The germline V gene has CDR1 SGHVS and CDR2 FQNEAQ. The CDR3 has 10 residues. The chain's CDR3 is CASKSETQYF. The CDR3, as DNA: TGTGCCAGCAAGAGCGAGACCCAGTACTTC.

The chain employs TRBV29-1 and TRBJ1-4, with TRBD1 as a possible D gene (5 bases). Germline loops: CDR1 SQVTM, CDR2 ANQGSEA. The CDR3 is 13 amino acids. V lost 7 bases and J lost 3, with 12 bases in between. CDR3 in amino acids: CSGYRDPNEKLFF. CDR3 bases: TGCAGCGGGTACCGGGACCCTAATGAAAAACTGTTTTTT. Full variable domain (outside the CDR3, taken from reference TRBV29-1 and TRBJ1-4): SAVISQKPSRDICQRGTSLTIQCQVDSQVTMMFWYRQQPGQSLTLIATANQGSEATYESGFVIDKFPISRPNLTFSTLTVSNMSPEDSSIYLCSGYRDPNEKLFFGSGTQLSVL.

This clone was seen once. The chain employs TRBV28 and TRBJ2-7; D gene unclear. Trimming took 6 bases from V and 3 from J, leaving 12 bases between them. This CDR3 has 13 amino acids. CDR1 and CDR2 from the germline V gene are MDHEN and SYDVKM. The CDR3 DNA is TGTGCCAGCAGCCACCATGGGGACTACGAGCAGTACTTC. Amino acid sequence: CASSHHGDYEQYF.